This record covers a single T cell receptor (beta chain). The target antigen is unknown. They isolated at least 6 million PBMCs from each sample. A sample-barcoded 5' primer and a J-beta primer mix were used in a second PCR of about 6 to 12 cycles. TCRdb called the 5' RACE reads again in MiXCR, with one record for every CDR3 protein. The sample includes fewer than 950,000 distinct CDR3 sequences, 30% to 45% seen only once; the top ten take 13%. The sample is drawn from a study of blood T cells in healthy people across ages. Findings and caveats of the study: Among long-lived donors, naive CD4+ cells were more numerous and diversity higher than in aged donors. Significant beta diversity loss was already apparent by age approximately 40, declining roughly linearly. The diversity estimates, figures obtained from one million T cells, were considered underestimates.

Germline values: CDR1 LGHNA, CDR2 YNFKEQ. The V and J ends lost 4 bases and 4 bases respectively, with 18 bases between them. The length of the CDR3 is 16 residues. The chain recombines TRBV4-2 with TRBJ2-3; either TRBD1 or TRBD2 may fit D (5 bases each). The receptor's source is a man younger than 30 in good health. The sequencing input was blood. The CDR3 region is CASSPRGTLVADTQYF. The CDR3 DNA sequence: TGTGCCAGCAGCCCCCGGGGCACCTTAGTTGCAGATACGCAGTATTTT.